These T cell receptor beta chains were read from a single sample in a study of blood T cell repertoires in COVID-19. Produced via immunoSEQ multiplex PCR; TCRdb's table is partial and in-frame only. The sample shows about 140,000 clones, 85% to 90% of them seen only once. The specimen was peripheral blood. These receptors all stem from a man over 45 who had recovered from COVID-19. Each CDR3 is given with its conserved first and last residue. D genes are given only for firm matches. A row's size may be missing; if present it is once, few, many or a size class.

>TRBJ2-5|TRBV4-1|-|-
TGCGCCAGCAGCCAGGGGGCTGGAGAGACCCAGTACTTC
CASSQGAGETQYF
>TRBJ2-1|TRBV11-1|many|-
TGTGCCAGCAGCTTAGCTTTCAGGTACAATGAGCAGTTCTTC
CASSLAFRYNEQFF
>TRBJ1-5|TRBV6-2/TRBV6-3|-|TRBD1
TGTGCCAGCAGTCGACGACAGGGAACGGATCAGCCCCAGCATTTT
CASSRRQGTDQPQHF
>TRBJ1-1|TRBV4-3|-|-
TGCGCCAGCAGCCAAATCTCCGAGGGCATCTACTCTCGGGCAAACACTGAAGCTTTCTTT
CASSQISEGIYSRANTEAFF
>TRBJ1-1|TRBV6-6|-|TRBD1
TGTGCCAGCAGTCACAGCCAGGGGGCCAGGAGGACTGAAGCTTTCTTT
CASSHSQGARRTEAFF
>TRBJ1-2|TRBV19|once|-
TGTGCCAGTAGGGAAGGACATGATGGCTACACCTTC
CASREGHDGYTF
>TRBJ2-6|TRBV6-1|-|-
TGTGCCAGCAGTGACCCTAACAGGGTGTTATCCAACGTCCTGACTTTC
CASSDPNRVLSNVLTF
>TRBJ1-4|TRBV29-1|-|-
TGCAGCGCCACTTCAAAGGGGTTTCGATCGGAAAAACTGTTTTTT
CSATSKGFRSEKLFF
>TRBJ2-1|TRBV7-2|-|TRBD2
TGTGCCAGCAGCCCGGGGGGGCATTACAATGAGCAGTTCTTC
CASSPGGHYNEQFF
>TRBJ1-1|TRBV6-5|-|TRBD1
TGTGCCAGCAGTCGGGACAGGGGGATGAACACTGAAGCTTTCTTT
CASSRDRGMNTEAFF
>TRBJ1-2|TRBV2|-|-
TGTGCCAGCAGTGAAGGCGGTCCTAACTATGGCTACACCTTC
CASSEGGPNYGYTF
>TRBJ2-7|TRBV7-9|-|-
TGTGCCAGCAGCGCCGGTGGAAGCTTGAGGTACGAGCAGTACTTC
CASSAGGSLRYEQYF
>TRBJ1-2|TRBV19|-|TRBD1
TGTGCCAGTAGACTGGGACAGTCAGAACTTTATGGCTACACCTTC
CASRLGQSELYGYTF
>TRBJ2-5|TRBV18|-|TRBD1
TGTGCCAGCTCCCCAGGGGCAGGGGGCGAAGAGACCCAGTACTTC
CASSPGAGGEETQYF
>TRBJ2-5|TRBV6-2/TRBV6-3|-|TRBD2
TGTGCCAGCAGTTACTCCCTAGCGGGGACCCAAGAGACCCAGTACTTC
CASSYSLAGTQETQYF
>TRBJ1-5|TRBV6-1|-|-
TGTGCCAGCAGTGAAGCGACAGACCCCTTGAGCAATCAGCCCCAGCATTTT
CASSEATDPLSNQPQHF
>TRBJ1-1|TRBV6-5|-|-
TGTGCCAGCAGTTACACGACAGGACCGTTGAACACTGAAGCTTTCTTT
CASSYTTGPLNTEAFF
>TRBJ1-3|TRBV5-6|-|TRBD1
TGTGCCAGCAGCTTGGAAGGACAGGGGACAGGAAACACCATATATTTT
CASSLEGQGTGNTIYF
>TRBJ1-3|TRBV5-4|-|-
TGTGCCAGCAGCGAGCAGGGTACTGGAAACACCATATATTTT
CASSEQGTGNTIYF
>TRBJ1-1|TRBV7-9|few|-
TGTGCCAGCAGCCACAGTCGTGGGAGCACTGAAGCTTTCTTT
CASSHSRGSTEAFF
>TRBJ1-2|TRBV4-1|-|TRBD1
TGCGCCAGCAGCCCGCAGGGGGGCGGAGAACGTTGGGGCTACACCTTC
CASSPQGGGERWGYTF
>TRBJ1-2|TRBV4-1|many|TRBD1
TGCGCCAGCAGCCACGACAGGGTAATGGATGGCTACACCTTC
CASSHDRVMDGYTF
>TRBJ2-7|TRBV2|few|-
TGTGCCAGCAGTGAAGCGCTTGGGCAGGGCCTTAGGTCCTACGAGCAGTACTTC
CASSEALGQGLRSYEQYF